This passage covers 14 T cell receptor beta chains from one sample sequenced in a study of T cells in Graves' hyperthyroidism and ophthalmopathy. RNA transcripts provided the source from which TCR beta CDR3 regions were amplified. During a first-round RT-PCR of the TCR CDR3, the HTBI primer set was used. TCRdb re-called the multiplex PCR reads with MiXCR, one entry per CDR3 protein. The data hold nearly 250,000 distinct CDR3 sequences, with about a sixth observed a single time. The sample comprised blood. The receptors come from a woman between 18 and 30 years old with Graves' ophthalmopathy.

This clonotype was seen many times. The chain is built from TRBV3-1 and TRBJ1-5; tentative D call: TRBD1 (5 bases). The germline CDR1 and CDR2 sequences are LGHDT and YNNKEL (reference sequence). CDR3 length equals 13 residues. V gave up 4 bases and J gave up 9 bases, with 13 bases separating them. This CDR3 reads CASSPGTSLPQHF. DNA for the CDR3: TGTGCCAGCAGCCCCGGGACCTCTTTGCCCCAGCATTTT.

This clonotype was found many times. V and J are TRBV7-9 and TRBJ1-1, with D perhaps TRBD1 (5 bases). This CDR3 region has 12 residues. V was shortened by 7 bases and J by 5 bases, with 11 bases between the two germline ends. Germline V gene data show CDR1 as SEHNR and CDR2 as FQNEAQ (reference sequence). This chain's CDR3 is CASIQGETEAFF. In nucleotides, the CDR3 is TGTGCCAGCATCCAAGGGGAAACTGAAGCTTTCTTT.

CDR3 residues: CASSQGYSGNTGELFF. As DNA, the CDR3 is TGCGCCAGCAGCCAGGGCTATAGCGGAAACACCGGGGAGCTGTTTTTT. The gene calls are TRBV4-3 and TRBJ2-2; the D gene is possibly TRBD2 (6 bases). Trimming stripped 3 bases from V and 2 bases from J, with 13 bases between. Germline CDR1 reads LGHNA; CDR2 reads YSLEER. The CDR3 has 16 residues.

This clonotype was seen many times. This sequence joins TRBV20-1 and TRBJ2-1, with D perhaps being TRBD1 or TRBD2 (6 bases each). The CDR3 consists of 15 residues. Trimming left V 0 bases short and J 4 bases short, with 13 bases between. Germline V gene data show CDR1 as DFQATT and CDR2 as SNEGSKA (reference sequence). CDR3 amino acids: CSAREWGAPYNEQFF. CDR3 DNA sequence: TGCAGTGCTAGAGAATGGGGGGCCCCGTACAATGAGCAGTTCTTC.

In its sample, this clonotype was seen many times. The CDR3 DNA reads as TGTGCCTGGAGTCGGGATACGAACACCGGGGAGCTGTTTTTT. Its protein product is CAWSRDTNTGELFF. This sequence joins TRBV30 and TRBJ2-2, with TRBD2 as a possible D gene (5 bases). V was cut by 2 bases and J by 0 bases, with 7 bases left in between. Germline V gives CDR1 GTSNPN, CDR2 SVGIG (reference sequence). CDR3 length: 14 residues.

Points on this clonotype: Germline and junction disagree at one end, which may indicate a read error. This sequence joins TRBV6-1 and TRBJ2-1; perhaps TRBD1 as D (6 bases). The CDR3 runs 13 residues. CDR1 and CDR2 from the germline V gene are MNHNS and SASEGT. The CDR3 loop reads CASSGDTFNEQFF. CDR3 nucleotide sequence: TGCGCCAGCAGTGGGGACACCTTCAATGAGCAGTTCTTC.

On this clonotype: A read error may produce the germline difference seen at one junction end. The chain joins TRBV6-1 to TRBJ1-1, with 10 nucleotides matching TRBD1. CDR3 length equals 16 residues. CDR1 is MNHNS and CDR2 is SASEGT in the germline V gene. The CDR3 bases are TGTGCCAGCAGTGTCGGGACAGGGGCTCTAAACAATGAAGCTTTCTTT. It translates to CASSVGTGALNNEAFF.

V gene TRBV6-4 combines with J gene TRBJ1-4; no reliable D call. The CDR3 loop spans 15 amino acids. Germline assignment: CDR1 MRHNA and CDR2 SNTAGT. With 4 bases removed from V and 5 bases from J, the gap between germline ends came to 14 bases. The chain's CDR3 is CASSGKGRTNEKLFF. In DNA form, the CDR3 reads TGTGCCAGCAGTGGGAAAGGGCGAACGAATGAAAAACTGTTTTTT.

There are many counts of this clonotype. The CDR3 DNA is TGCGCCAGCAGCCAAGATCCGTGGGGCTGGGAGACCCAGTACTTC. It is translated as CASSQDPWGWETQYF. The V call is TRBV4-1, the J call TRBJ2-5, with a weak D call TRBD1 (5 bases). Trimming stripped 0 bases from V and 5 bases from J, with 13 bases between. Germline-derived CDR1 and CDR2 are MGHRA and YSYEKL. This CDR3 is 15 amino acids long.

The sample holds a few counts of this clonotype. The rearrangement links TRBV5-1 to TRBJ2-7, with D possibly being TRBD1 (6 bases). With 5 bases removed from V and 6 bases from J, the gap between germline ends came to 12 bases. The CDR3 is made up of 12 amino acids. Germline CDR1 is SGHRS and CDR2 is YFSETQ. As DNA, the CDR3 is TGCGCCAGCAGTTGGGGGCAGCGCGAGCAGTACTTC. Its protein is CASSWGQREQYF.

The sample holds many counts of this clonotype. CDR3 amino acids: CASSFRREQYF. The CDR3, as DNA: TGTGCCAGCAGTTTTCGCAGGGAGCAGTACTTC. The chain recombines TRBV28 with TRBJ2-7, with D unclear. Trimming removed 3 bases at V and 7 bases at J, with 7 bases between. The CDR3 loop spans 11 amino acids. The germline V gene has CDR1 MDHEN and CDR2 SYDVKM.

This clonotype was detected ten times or more. V gene TRBV27 combines with J gene TRBJ1-1; D remains unclear. CDR3 length: 13 amino acids. Germline CDR1 is MNHEY and CDR2 is SMNVEV (reference sequence). Trimming cost V 5 bases and J 4 bases, with 11 bases left between them. This CDR3 reads CASSTRTATEAFF. The CDR3, as DNA: TGTGCCAGCAGTACCAGGACGGCCACTGAAGCTTTCTTT.

This clonotype was seen once. V and J are TRBV2 and TRBJ2-3; 14 bases map to TRBD2. Germline V gene data show CDR1 as SNHLY and CDR2 as FYNNEI. Losses at the gene ends were 5 bases for V and 2 bases for J; bases not matched to a gene: 6. The CDR3 extends over 17 amino acids. CDR3 bases: TGTGCCAGCAGTCAGACTAGCGGGAGGGATTCCACAGATACGCAGTATTTT. Encoded protein: CASSQTSGRDSTDTQYF.

The sample holds many counts of this clonotype. The V call is TRBV19, the J call TRBJ1-1; D gene uncertain. Germline CDR1 LNHDA, CDR2 SQIVND (reference sequence). V gave up 5 bases and J gave up 5 bases, with 9 bases separating them. The CDR3 is 12 residues long. The CDR3 bases are TGTGCCAGTAGTTATCGGTCGACTGAAGCTTTCTTT. Its protein is CASSYRSTEAFF.